The 10 T cell receptor beta chains in this list originate from one sample, sequenced in a study of T cell responses to AZD1222 COVID-19 vaccine (dated by TCRdb to the early 2020s). The time point tag for this specimen amounts to: baseline before first vaccination. Library method: the immunoSEQ multiplex PCR assay. This is the immuneACCESS table as TCRdb keeps it, with only in-frame sequences that have V and J called. A part of the clones is gone; compared with another copy, unresolved V genes explain less than half, and the rest is unexplained. The sample table holds some 140,000 clones, of which about 91% were seen once. Approximately 2.6% of the sample lies in the top ten. The sample consisted of peripheral blood, taken on day 0 of AZD1222 vaccination. The receptors here all came from an adult in good health.

The gene calls are TRBV7-2 and TRBJ2-7, with D possibly called TRBD1 or TRBD2 (6 bases each). The germline CDR1 and CDR2 sequences are SGHTA and FQGNSA. This CDR3 is built from 15 residues. The V end was cut by 5 bases, the J end by 4 bases, with 18 bases between. This chain's CDR3 is CASSLKRGPTYEQYF. CDR3 DNA: TGTGCCAGCAGCCTAAAACGGGGGCCCACATACGAGCAGTACTTC. The entire variable domain, with the rest obtained from reference TRBV7-2 and TRBJ2-7, is as follows: GAGVSQSPSNKVTEKGKDVELRCDPISGHTALYWYRQSLGQGLEFLIYFQGNSAPDKSGLPSDRFSAERTGGSVSTLTIQRTQQEDSAVYLCASSLKRGPTYEQYFGPGTRLTVT.

Details on this clone: This sample also contains other DNA sequences that code for the same CDR3. This chain links TRBV19 with TRBJ1-1; 8 bases are a match to TRBD1. CDR3 size: 14 residues. V trimming: 3 bases; J trimming: 2 bases; junction bases outside the gene matches: 2. Looked up from germline, CDR1 is LNHDA and CDR2 is SQIVND (reference sequence). The DNA of the CDR3 is TGTGCCAGTAGTATCGGGACAGGCAACACTGAAGCTTTCTTT. Amino acid sequence: CASSIGTGNTEAFF.

The rearrangement uses TRBV7-3 and TRBJ2-6; a weak D match, TRBD2 (7 bases). This CDR3 has 17 amino acids. Germline V gene lookup returns CDR1 SGHTA and CDR2 FQGTGA. V lost 4 bases and J 1 base, leaving 14 bases between the germline ends. The CDR3 DNA reads as TGTGCCAGCAGCTCCCTCGGGGGGCAGTCTGGGGCCAACGTCCTGACTTTC. As protein: CASSSLGGQSGANVLTF.

V gene TRBV12-5 combines with J gene TRBJ2-2; D unresolved. The V gene's germline CDR1 is LGHNT and CDR2 FRNRAP. The germline V and J ends were trimmed by 7 bases and 7 bases, with 10 bases remaining between them. This CDR3 region has 12 residues. Here the CDR3 DNA reads TGTGCTAGTGTTCGAACGGGCGGGGAGCTGTTTTTT. Its translation is CASVRTGGELFF.

The chain couples TRBV5-1 to TRBJ2-3; D is undetermined. This CDR3 spans 12 amino acids. Germline CDR1 and CDR2: SGHRS and YFSETQ. V was pared by 1 base and J by 5 bases, with 5 bases between. DNA for the CDR3: TGCGCCAGCAGCTTGAAGGGAGATACGCAGTATTTT. Its translation: CASSLKGDTQYF.

As regards this clone: Compared with germline, one end of the junction differs, possibly owing to a read error. This sequence joins TRBV7-2 and TRBJ2-2; D not resolved. The CDR3 is 15 residues long. In germline, CDR1 is SGHTA, CDR2 FQGNSA. The CDR3 loop reads CASSFTVLNAGELFF. CDR3 sequence (DNA): TGTGCCAGCAGCTTTACGGTGCTGAACGCCGGGGAGCTGTTTTTT.

CDR3 in amino acids: CASSQVDGTYGYTF. For the CDR3, the DNA is TGCGCCAGCAGCCAAGTCGACGGAACGTATGGCTACACCTTC. V usage is TRBV4-1 and J usage is TRBJ1-2; D not certain. Germline CDR1 MGHRA, CDR2 YSYEKL. CDR3 length equals 14 residues. Trimming cost V 1 base and J 5 bases, with 11 bases left between them.

V gene TRBV3-1 (or the pseudogene TRBV3-2) combines with J gene TRBJ2-1; 7 nucleotides agree with TRBD1. Trimming cost V 4 bases and J 3 bases; bases outside gene matches: 12. The V gene's germline CDR1 is LGHDT and CDR2 YNNKEL (reference sequence). The CDR3 loop spans 17 amino acids. CDR3 sequence reads: CASSPPHRDSYYNEQFF. In DNA, the CDR3 is TGTGCCAGCAGCCCTCCCCACCGGGACAGCTACTACAATGAGCAGTTCTTC.

The gene calls are TRBV5-5 and TRBJ2-1, with 8 bases aligning to TRBD2. The V and J ends lost 2 bases and 14 bases, in that order; junction bases with no gene match: 9. The CDR3 runs 13 residues. The germline gives CDR1 SGHKS, CDR2 YYEKEE (reference sequence). CDR3 bases: TGTGCCAGCAGCTTACGGCGGGGGGATTTTAAGTTCTTC. This sequence encodes CASSLRRGDFKFF.

This clone was found once. The gene calls are TRBV12-3 or TRBV12-4 and TRBJ2-7, with D uncertain. V lost 4 bases and J 4 bases, leaving 11 bases between the germline ends. The CDR3 length is 13 residues. In DNA, the CDR3 is TGTGCCAGCAGTTCGTCCCGACCTTACGAGCAGTACTTC. The encoded protein is CASSSSRPYEQYF.